This is a list of T cell receptor beta chains from one sample in a study of CD4 and CD8 cells across lung adenocarcinoma regions. Via MiXCR, TCRdb re-called the PCR reads, giving one row per CDR3 protein. The sample holds 15,000 to 20,000 distinct CDR3 sequences, 51% seen once. What was sequenced was CD8+ T cells from the center of a lung tumor. The receptors stem from a female donor with lung adenocarcinoma. The CD4 and CD8 labels of this study may be unreliable. Both conserved end residues are part of each CDR3. The D gene is left open where the match is weak. The size of a clone is reported for some rows only, either as once, few or many, or as a class for expanded clones.

TRBV6-5	TRBD2	TRBJ2-7	few	TGTGCCAGCAGTTACTCCCGGGGAGCGGGGCCTTCCTACGAGCAGTACTTC	CASSYSRGAGPSYEQYF
TRBV4-1	TRBD1	TRBJ2-1	-	TGCGCCAGCAGCCAAGGGGACAGGGTATTCCATGAGCAGTTCTTC	CASSQGDRVFHEQFF
TRBV6-1	-	TRBJ2-1	-	TGTGCCAGCAGTGGGGGTAGGGGGACCGGGTTGGGGGAGCAGTTCTTC	CASSGGRGTGLGEQFF
TRBV11-2	-	TRBJ2-2	once	TGTGCCAGCAGCTTAGTGGGGCGGGGAACGAACACCGGGGAGCTGTTTTTT	CASSLVGRGTNTGELFF
TRBV27	-	TRBJ2-5	many	TGTGCCAGCAGCCTACAGCCCCAAGAGACCCAGTACTTC	CASSLQPQETQYF
TRBV6-1	-	TRBJ2-4	-	TGTGCCAGTCGCGGGTCCGGGGGCAGCCAGAACACCCAGTACTTC	CASRGSGGSQNTQYF
TRBV6-1	TRBD2	TRBJ2-7	-	TGTGCCAGCAGGAGGACTAGCGGGAGTGGATACGAGCAGTACTTC	CASRRTSGSGYEQYF
TRBV6-1	-	TRBJ1-4	-	TGTGCCAGCAGAGAGAGACGACAGACAACTAATGAAAAACTGTTTTTT	CASRERRQTTNEKLFF
TRBV6-1	TRBD1	TRBJ2-5	-	TGTGCCAGCAGTCCCGTCCCCGGGACAGGGTTGGAGCAGTACTTC	CASSPVPGTGLEQYF
TRBV6-1	TRBD2	TRBJ2-5	-	TGTGCCAGCAGTCTAGCGGGGGCAGAGACCCAGTACTTC	CASSLAGAETQYF
TRBV6-1	-	TRBJ2-3	medium-sized	TGTGCCAGCAGTGTCGACGGAGGGACAGATACGCAGTATTTT	CASSVDGGTDTQYF
TRBV6-5	-	TRBJ2-3	many	TGTGCCAGCAGTTACTCAGACAGGAGCACAGATACGCAGTATTTT	CASSYSDRSTDTQYF
TRBV10-2	-	TRBJ1-1	-	TGCGCCAGCAGTGTTGGCAGGAGGAACACTGAAGCTTTCTTT	CASSVGRRNTEAFF
TRBV25-1	-	TRBJ2-3	medium-sized	TGTGCCAGCAGTGAACGGGGTTCTTCTAGCACAGATACGCAGTATTTT	CASSERGSSSTDTQYF
TRBV6-1	-	TRBJ1-1	-	TGTGCCAGCAGGACAGAGGGCCTGAGGAGCACTGAAGCTTTCTTT	CASRTEGLRSTEAFF
TRBV6-9	-	TRBJ2-5	-	TGTGCCATCCTGGGACGGAAAGAAGAGACCCAGTACTTC	CAILGRKEETQYF
TRBV25-1	TRBD1	TRBJ1-5	-	TGTGCCAGCAGTGAACCGGCTGGACAGGGTCGACAGCCCCAGCATTTT	CASSEPAGQGRQPQHF
TRBV6-2/TRBV6-3	-	TRBJ1-2	-	TGTGCCAGCAGTTATTCGGACAGAGCTAACTATGGCTACACCTTC	CASSYSDRANYGYTF
TRBV6-5	-	TRBJ2-1	many	TGTGCCAGCAGAACTCCGCGGCTAGCGAACAATGAGCAGTTCTTC	CASRTPRLANNEQFF
TRBV6-5	-	TRBJ1-2	many	TGTGCCAGCAGCTACAGAAATAACTATGGCTACACCTTC	CASSYRNNYGYTF
TRBV6-1	TRBD1	TRBJ2-7	-	TGTGCCAGCAGAGAGGGACAGGGGGGTAGGTACGAGCAGTACTTC	CASREGQGGRYEQYF
TRBV27	TRBD1	TRBJ2-1	-	TGTGCCAGCAGTTTATCGCACAGGGGCAATGAGCAGTTCTTC	CASSLSHRGNEQFF
TRBV11-1	-	TRBJ2-3	-	TGTGCCAGCAGCATCCCCCGGGGACCTCTTCTAGGGGCAGATACGCAGTATTTT	CASSIPRGPLLGADTQYF
TRBV27	-	TRBJ2-5	medium-sized	TGTGCCAGCAGGATTAGGGGTCTGAGGGGGGGTGGGGAGACCCAGTACTTC	CASRIRGLRGGGETQYF
TRBV6-5	-	TRBJ2-1	many	TGTGCCAGCAGTTCCTGGGACACCTACAATGAGCAGTTCTTC	CASSSWDTYNEQFF
TRBV4-1	TRBD2	TRBJ2-7	-	TGCGCCAGCAGCCAACATCCTAGCGGGGGGAGCGCCATCTACGAGCAGTACTTC	CASSQHPSGGSAIYEQYF
TRBV29-1	-	TRBJ2-1	once	TGCAGCGTGCTAAGGGGGGGGTACGGGTGGTTCTTC	CSVLRGGYGWFF
TRBV7-6	TRBD2	TRBJ2-7	many	TGTGCCAGCAGCTCCCGTGGTCGCGGGGGGGCCTACGAGCAGTACTTC	CASSSRGRGGAYEQYF
TRBV6-1	TRBD2	TRBJ2-1	-	TGTGCCAGCACCCGTAGCGGGGGCTCCGGGGAGCAGTTTTTT	CASTRSGGSGEQFF
TRBV2	TRBD2	TRBJ2-3	-	TGTGCCAGCTCAGGGACTAGCGGGAGAGATACGCAGTATTTT	CASSGTSGRDTQYF
TRBV6-1	TRBD2	TRBJ2-3	few	TGTGCCAGCAGTGCACTAGCGCCAAAATCAGATACGCAGTATTTT	CASSALAPKSDTQYF
TRBV27	-	TRBJ1-6	few	TGTGCCAGCAGTTTAAGTAATTCACCCCTCCACTTT	CASSLSNSPLHF
TRBV3-1	-	TRBJ1-2	-	TGTGCCAGCAGCCACCTTGCGGGACAAGACGTTTATGGCTACACCTTC	CASSHLAGQDVYGYTF
TRBV5-1	TRBD2	TRBJ2-3	many	TGCGCCAGCAGCCTAGGTACTAGCGGGGGATCAGATACGCAGTATTTT	CASSLGTSGGSDTQYF
TRBV6-2/TRBV6-3	TRBD2	TRBJ2-1	-	TGTGCCAGCAAAACTAGCGGGAGTTTAAGGGAGCAGTTCTTC	CASKTSGSLREQFF
TRBV6-1	TRBD2	TRBJ2-1	-	TGTGCCAGCAGTGCCAAATTAGCGGGAGTAAACGGGCAGTTCTTC	CASSAKLAGVNGQFF